This T cell receptor (beta chain) stems from a study of cytomegalovirus exposure and HLA in healthy donors. For the study at large: The same platform used for the 600 to 750 first-cohort repertoires was also used for the 90 to 150 validation repertoires, as a later analysis reported.

Germline CDR1 SGHAT, CDR2 FQNNGV. The CDR3 extends over 13 amino acids. TCRdb's table, derived via immunoSEQ multiplex PCR, lists solely in-frame clones and lacks some. The sample lists hundreds of thousands of clones, 86% occurring once. Sequenced: PBMCs. This receptor was taken from a young woman in good health and CMV-seronegative. The rearrangement uses TRBV11-2 and TRBJ2-7, with a weak D call TRBD2 (5 bases). The CDR3 protein is CADLPGESYEQYF. The DNA for the CDR3 is TGTGCAGATCTACCCGGGGAGTCCTACGAGCAGTACTTC.